These T cell receptor beta chains were read from a single sample in a study of T cell responses to AZD1222 COVID-19 vaccine. This table comes from immunoSEQ multiplex PCR, and its TCRdb copy is limited to in-frame clones, with some not included. The sample has roughly 140,000 clones, around nine tenths seen once. The sequencing used peripheral blood, collected on day 0 of AZD1222 vaccination. The receptors were sampled from an adult in good health. Each CDR3 is given with its conserved first and last residue. D genes are given only for firm matches. A clone size is listed for some rows: how often the clone was seen (once, few, many), or a class if it is expanded.

cdr3_length,v_call,d_call,clone_size,j_call,cdr3_aa,cdr3_nt
16,TRBV5-6,TRBD2,NA,TRBJ2-3,CASSFVLAGGTDTQYF,TGTGCCAGCAGCTTTGTGCTAGCGGGGGGGACAGATACGCAGTATTTT
14,TRBV6-5,NA,few,TRBJ2-7,CASSLDIRAYEQYF,TGTGCCAGCAGTCTAGACATACGAGCCTACGAGCAGTACTTC
17,TRBV19,NA,NA,TRBJ1-5,CASRRPTLGPGRQPQHF,TGTGCCAGTAGACGCCCTACTCTAGGACCAGGTCGCCAGCCCCAGCATTTT
15,TRBV7-3,NA,NA,TRBJ2-2,CASSPVFANTGELFF,TGTGCCAGCAGCCCGGTTTTTGCGAACACCGGGGAGCTGTTTTTT
16,TRBV19,TRBD1,NA,TRBJ1-1,CASNRDRGLMNTEAFF,TGTGCCAGTAACCGGGACAGGGGTCTCATGAACACTGAAGCTTTCTTT
20,TRBV14,TRBD2,NA,TRBJ2-7,CASSQVRTSGRYMSSYEQYF,TGTGCCAGCAGCCAAGTTAGGACTAGCGGGAGGTACATGAGCTCCTACGAGCAGTACTTC
13,TRBV4-1,TRBD2,NA,TRBJ2-5,CASSQEGGPTQYF,TGCGCCAGCAGCCAAGAGGGAGGGCCGACCCAGTACTTC
17,TRBV9,NA,NA,TRBJ1-3,CASSVGMGTGSGNTIYF,TGTGCCAGCAGCGTAGGAATGGGGACCGGCTCTGGAAACACCATATATTTT
15,TRBV11-2,TRBD2,once,TRBJ2-7,CASSPLSGRIHEQYF,TGTGCCAGCAGCCCCCTAAGCGGGAGGATCCACGAGCAGTACTTC
16,TRBV5-4,TRBD2,NA,TRBJ2-5,CASSQMTSARQETQYF,TGTGCCAGCAGCCAGATGACTAGCGCCCGCCAAGAGACCCAGTACTTC
14,TRBV6-5,NA,NA,TRBJ1-5,CASSYGQGRQPQHF,TGTGCCAGCAGTTACGGGCAGGGACGGCAGCCCCAGCATTTT
15,TRBV6-5,NA,NA,TRBJ1-5,CASGSGGFNNQPQHF,TGTGCCAGTGGATCGGGGGGATTTAACAATCAGCCCCAGCATTTT